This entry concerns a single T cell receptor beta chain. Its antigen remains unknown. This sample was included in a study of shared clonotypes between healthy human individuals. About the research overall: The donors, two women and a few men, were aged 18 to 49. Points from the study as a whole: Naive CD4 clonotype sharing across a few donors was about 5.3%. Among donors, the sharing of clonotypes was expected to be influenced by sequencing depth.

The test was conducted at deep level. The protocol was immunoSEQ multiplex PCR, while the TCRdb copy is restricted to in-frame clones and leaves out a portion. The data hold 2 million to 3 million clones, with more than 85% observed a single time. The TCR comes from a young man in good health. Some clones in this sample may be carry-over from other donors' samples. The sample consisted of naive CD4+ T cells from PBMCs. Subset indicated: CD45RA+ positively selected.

The CDR3 coding sequence is TGTGCCAGCAGCGCCCGTTTTGGGAGCACAGATACGCAGTATTTT. Amino acid sequence: CASSARFGSTDTQYF. This chain links TRBV6-4 with TRBJ2-3; D remains unclear. The germline V gene has CDR1 MRHNA and CDR2 SNTAGT. Trimming cost V 6 bases and J 0 bases, with 13 bases left between them. The CDR3 has 15 residues.